One and the same sample provided the 4 T cell receptor beta chains below, sequenced in a study of T cell responses to AZD1222 COVID-19 vaccine. TCRdb's copy holds only in-frame clones and misses some; the assay was immunoSEQ multiplex PCR. The data hold more than 85,000 clones, with 80% to 90% observed a single time. This specimen was peripheral blood, taken on day 0 of AZD1222 vaccination. The source of these receptors is an adult in good health.

The J gene is TRBJ2-1, the V gene TRBV19; D is unresolved. Germline lookup yields CDR1 LNHDA and CDR2 SQIVND (reference sequence). Trimming shortened V by 5 bases and J by 12 bases, and 23 bases separated the two germline ends. This CDR3 region has 15 residues. The CDR3 region is CASSLSTSWVGVQFF. The CDR3, as DNA: TGTGCCAGTAGTCTCTCAACTTCCTGGGTTGGGGTGCAGTTCTTC. Together with reference TRBV19 and TRBJ2-1, the CDR3 gives the full variable domain: DGGITQSPKYLFRKEGQNVTLSCEQNLNHDAMYWYRQDPGQGLRLIYYSQIVNDFQKGDIAEGYSVSREKKESFPLTVTSAQKNPTAFYLCASSLSTSWVGVQFFGPGTRLTVL.

This chain links TRBV24-1 with TRBJ2-3; the D gene is possibly TRBD2 (7 bases). The germline gives CDR1 KGHDR, CDR2 SFDVKD. V was trimmed by 4 bases and J by 0 bases, leaving 28 bases between them. The CDR3 sequence is 21 residues long. The CDR3 DNA follows: TGTGCCACCAGTGAAGGAAACAGGGTCAGGGCTAGCGGACCTAGCACAGATACGCAGTATTTT. Translated, it gives CATSEGNRVRASGPSTDTQYF.

The chain combines TRBV5-1 with TRBJ2-1; TRBD2 agrees at 7 bases. Losses at the gene ends were 4 bases for V and 5 bases for J; bases not matched to a gene: 6. The CDR3 is 14 residues long. Germline V gene lookup returns CDR1 SGHRS and CDR2 YFSETQ. CDR3 nucleotides: TGCGCCAGCAGCCTGGGACTACCAGACAATGAGCAGTTCTTC. Amino acids: CASSLGLPDNEQFF.

This chain connects TRBV2 to TRBJ1-3; D perhaps matches TRBD1 (5 bases). This CDR3 has 16 amino acids. CDR1 is SNHLY and CDR2 is FYNNEI in the germline V gene. Trimming cost V 7 bases and J 0 bases, with 16 bases left between them. CDR3 region: CASTPFGGSSGNTIYF. Here the CDR3 DNA reads TGTGCCAGCACCCCCTTTGGGGGAAGCTCTGGAAACACCATATATTTT.